This T cell receptor beta chain was sequenced for a study of CD8 T cells in ankylosing spondylitis. Overall study findings and caveats: What appeared characteristic of ankylosing spondylitis blood was a TCR beta motif of fewer than ten highly homologous variants. It was reported that disease-linked clones were significantly enriched in matched ankylosing spondylitis synovial fluid.

The CDR3 length is 13 residues. CDR1 and CDR2 from the germline V gene are SSHAT and FNYEAQ (reference sequence). Trimming cost V 1 base and J 6 bases, with 10 bases left between them. TCRdb processed the 5' RACE reads anew with MiXCR; each CDR3 protein has one entry. The sample has approximately 500,000 distinct CDR3 sequences, roughly 12% seen once. This clonotype turned up a few times. The target antigen is unknown. The sample comprised blood, either unsorted or a sorted T cell fraction (not recorded which). The chain employs TRBV7-7 and TRBJ2-7; no firm D call. The TCR originated in a male donor with ankylosing spondylitis. The CDR3 is CASSLGVSTEQYF. Written as DNA, the CDR3 is TGTGCCAGCAGCTTAGGAGTTAGCACCGAGCAGTACTTC.